The 32 T cell receptor beta chains in this list originate from one sample, sequenced in a study of control samples from healthy donors and cancer patients. Profiled with immunoSEQ multiplex PCR; TCRdb holds only in-frame clones, not every one. This sample has 93,000 or so clones; 80% to 90% occur once, and the top ten carry approximately 20%. Sequenced: PBMCs. The receptors here all came from a man in his 60s with lung cancer.

The J gene is TRBJ2-2, the V gene TRBV5-1; 8 bases agree with TRBD1. Germline loops: CDR1 SGHRS, CDR2 YFSETQ. J gave up 6 bases and V 3 bases, and 13 bases lay outside the gene matches. This CDR3 has 17 residues. The CDR3, as DNA: TGCGCCAGCAGCTCCGGGCGGGCAGGGGGCAACCCCGGGGAGCTGTTTTTT. This gives the protein CASSSGRAGGNPGELFF.

The chain employs TRBV6-5 and TRBJ1-2; 11 bases align to TRBD1. The CDR3 is 15 amino acids. Germline lookup yields CDR1 MNHEY and CDR2 SVGAGI. V lost 0 bases and J lost 8; bases outside the gene matches: 5. The CDR3 sequence is CASSYSGQGALGYTF. In DNA form, the CDR3 reads TGTGCCAGCAGTTACTCAGGACAGGGGGCTTTGGGCTACACCTTC.

This clone was detected once. The rearrangement joins TRBV7-2 to TRBJ2-2; a possible D gene is TRBD1 (5 bases). CDR3 length: 15 residues. Germline loops: CDR1 SGHTA, CDR2 FQGNSA. V lost 3 bases and J lost 0, with 8 bases in between. CDR3 residues: CASSFSRANTGELFF. Written as DNA, the CDR3 is TGTGCCAGCAGCTTCTCCAGGGCGAACACCGGGGAGCTGTTTTTT.

V gene TRBV10-3 combines with J gene TRBJ1-5; D is undetermined. V was shortened by 3 bases and J by 1 base, with 10 bases between the two germline ends. This CDR3 is built from 15 residues. Germline V gene sequence: CDR1 ENHRY, CDR2 SYGVKD. Here the CDR3 DNA reads TGTGCCATCAGTGACGTGGGAAGGAGCAATCAGCCCCAGCATTTT. It specifies CAISDVGRSNQPQHF.

This clone was counted once. This sequence joins TRBV5-6 and TRBJ2-2; 10 bases match TRBD1. CDR3 size: 15 residues. The ends lost 4 bases at V and 7 bases at J; junction bases unmatched: 7. Germline CDR1 is SGHDT and CDR2 is YYEEEE. The CDR3: CASSRGTGVVGELFF. The CDR3 nucleotides read TGTGCCAGCAGCCGCGGGACAGGGGTAGTCGGGGAGCTGTTTTTT.

This sequence joins TRBV9 and TRBJ1-1, with D unresolved. The CDR3 has 14 residues. Germline V gene lookup returns CDR1 SGDLS and CDR2 YYNGEE. V lost 6 bases and J lost 0, with 12 bases in between. CDR3 sequence (DNA): TGTGCCAGCACCCCGAGGGCTGTGAACACTGAAGCTTTCTTT. As protein: CASTPRAVNTEAFF. Complete variable domain (other parts from reference TRBV9 and TRBJ1-1): DSGVTQTPKHLITATGQRVTLRCSPRSGDLSVYWYQQSLDQGLQFLIQYYNGEERAKGNILERFSAQQFPDLHSELNLSSLELGDSALYFCASTPRAVNTEAFFGQGTRLTVV.

CDR3 sequence: CATSDLIQWGSGNQPQHF. CDR3 nucleotides: TGTGCCACCAGTGATTTAATTCAATGGGGTTCGGGCAATCAGCCCCAGCATTTT. This rearrangement joins TRBV24-1 to TRBJ1-5; D gene uncertain. The V gene lost 1 base and the J gene lost 2 bases, with 17 bases spanning the gap. Germline CDR1 reads KGHDR; CDR2 reads SFDVKD. CDR3 length: 18 amino acids.

The chain uses TRBV11-3 and TRBJ2-1; 12 nucleotides align to TRBD2. This CDR3 has 13 amino acids. The ends lost 6 bases at V and 8 bases at J; junction bases unmatched: 2. Germline CDR1 reads SGHNT; CDR2 reads YENEEA. CDR3 in DNA: TGTGCCAGCAGGGGACTAGCGGGTGATGAGCAGTTCTTC. Translated: CASRGLAGDEQFF. Based on the CDR3 plus reference TRBV11-3 and TRBJ2-1, the full variable domain is EAGVVQSPRYKIIEKKQPVAFWCNPISGHNTLYWYLQNLGQGPELLIRYENEEAVDDSQLPKDRFSAERLKGVDSTLKIQPAELGDSAVYLCASRGLAGDEQFFGPGTRLTVL.

The chain is built from TRBV10-1 and TRBJ1-1, with a weak D call TRBD1 (5 bases). V lost 6 bases and J lost 2, with 10 bases in between. Germline assignment: CDR1 WNHNN and CDR2 SYGVQD (reference sequence). The CDR3 loop spans 13 amino acids. The CDR3 here is CASSQQVNTEAFF. CDR3 DNA: TGCGCCAGCAGCCAACAGGTTAACACTGAAGCTTTCTTT.

The CDR3 DNA sequence: TGTGCCAGCAGTCTTGACAGTCCTTATAGCAATCAGCCCCAGCATTTT. Translated: CASSLDSPYSNQPQHF. V is TRBV27 and J is TRBJ1-5; perhaps TRBD1 as D (5 bases). Germline V lookup: CDR1 MNHEY, CDR2 SMNVEV (reference sequence). There are 16 residues in the CDR3. Trimming stripped 5 bases from V and 0 bases from J, with 14 bases between.

This chain connects TRBV5-4 to TRBJ1-3, with 7 bases fitting TRBD1. The trim removed 0 bases at V and 8 bases at J, leaving 5 bases unmatched. The germline V gene has CDR1 SGHNT and CDR2 YYREEE (reference sequence). This CDR3 is built from 14 residues. The CDR3 sequence is CASSLVGGEDTIYF. CDR3 sequence (DNA): TGTGCCAGCAGCTTGGTAGGGGGCGAGGACACCATATATTTT.

This chain links TRBV5-5 with TRBJ1-1, with TRBD1 as a possible D gene (5 bases). This CDR3 is built from 18 residues. V gave up 0 bases and J gave up 3 bases, with 21 bases separating them. Germline V gives CDR1 SGHKS, CDR2 YYEKEE (reference sequence). The CDR3 region has the DNA TGTGCCAGCAGCTTGGCGGTAGGGACTCCAAACTCCTACACTGAAGCTTTCTTT. As protein: CASSLAVGTPNSYTEAFF.

This rearrangement joins TRBV5-5 to TRBJ2-2; D is perhaps TRBD1 (5 bases). Between the trimmed V and J ends, which lost 5 bases and 0 bases, there was a span of 11 bases. The germline CDR1 and CDR2 sequences are SGHKS and YYEKEE (reference sequence). The CDR3 has 15 amino acids. Written as DNA, the CDR3 is TGTGCCAGCAGTTCATCGACAGCGAACACCGGGGAGCTGTTTTTT. Protein sequence: CASSSSTANTGELFF.

This chain links TRBV3-1 (or the pseudogene TRBV3-2) with TRBJ2-2, with D unclear. Germline CDR1 reads LGHDT; CDR2 reads YNNKEL (reference sequence). V shed 4 bases and J shed 3 bases, with 9 bases lying between them. The CDR3 covers 14 residues. In DNA, the CDR3 is TGTGCCAGCAGCCCCCCCGTGGACACCGGGGAGCTGTTTTTT. Its protein product is CASSPPVDTGELFF.

The chain joins TRBV25-1 to TRBJ2-3; 8 nucleotides align to TRBD1. V trimming: 5 bases; J trimming: 7 bases; junction bases outside the gene matches: 14. This CDR3 is built from 16 residues. CDR1 and CDR2 (germline): MGHDK, SYGVNS. The CDR3 here is CASSLAQGANSYTQYF. CDR3 coding DNA: TGTGCCAGCAGTCTTGCCCAGGGGGCGAATTCTTATACGCAGTATTTT. The whole variable domain, remainder taken from reference TRBV25-1 and TRBJ2-3, is EADIYQTPRYLVIGTGKKITLECSQTMGHDKMYWYQQDPGMELHLIHYSYGVNSTEKGDLSSESTVSRIRTEHFPLTLESARPSHTSQYLCASSLAQGANSYTQYFGPGTRLTVL.

This clone was recorded only once. The chain recombines TRBV3-1 (or the pseudogene TRBV3-2) with TRBJ2-3, with D perhaps matching TRBD1 or TRBD2 (5 bases each). The CDR3 runs to 13 residues. Germline lookup yields CDR1 LGHDT and CDR2 YNNKEL (reference sequence). The V and J ends lost 8 bases and 7 bases respectively, with 16 bases between them. CDR3 sequence (DNA): TGTGCCAGCGTCGCTCCCGAGGGGAATACGCAGTATTTT. Translated: CASVAPEGNTQYF.

The chain links TRBV6-2 or TRBV6-3 to TRBJ2-7, with D unresolved. Germline values: CDR1 MNHEY, CDR2 SVGEGT. V was clipped by 5 bases and J by 3 bases, with 14 bases between them. The CDR3 extends over 14 amino acids. The CDR3 DNA follows: TGTGCCAGCAGTGAGCCTCCGACCCTCTACGAGCAGTACTTC. Amino acid sequence: CASSEPPTLYEQYF.

This chain joins TRBV5-8 and TRBJ1-5, with D maybe TRBD1 (5 bases). Trimming removed 0 bases from V and 6 bases from J, with 13 bases in between. The CDR3 length is 15 residues. Germline values: CDR1 SGHTS, CDR2 YDEGEE. CDR3 sequence reads: CASSLGQKVPQPQHF. The CDR3 coding sequence is TGTGCCAGCAGCTTGGGACAGAAGGTCCCTCAGCCCCAGCATTTT.

The sample holds one count of this clone. This chain joins TRBV11-3 and TRBJ2-2; TRBD1 matches at 8 bases. There are 15 residues in the CDR3. V dropped 5 bases and J dropped 0; count of bases not matched to a gene: 2. The germline V gene has CDR1 SGHNT and CDR2 YENEEA. CDR3 protein: CASSRQGPNTGELFF. The CDR3 coding sequence is TGTGCCAGCAGCCGACAGGGGCCGAACACCGGGGAGCTGTTTTTT.

The J gene is TRBJ1-1, the V gene TRBV7-9, with D possibly TRBD1 on 5 matching bases. The CDR3 covers 14 residues. V gave up 2 bases and J gave up 5 bases, with 12 bases separating them. CDR1 and CDR2 (germline): SEHNR, FQNEAQ (reference sequence). CDR3: CASSLTGVGTEAFF. The CDR3 nucleotides are TGTGCCAGCAGCTTAACAGGAGTGGGGACTGAAGCTTTCTTT. Combining the CDR3 with reference TRBV7-9 and TRBJ1-1 gives the whole variable domain DTGVSQNPRHKITKRGQNVTFRCDPISEHNRLYWYRQTLGQGPEFLTYFQNEAQLEKSRLLSDRFSAERPKGSFSTLEIQRTEQGDSAMYLCASSLTGVGTEAFFGQGTRLTVV.

The genes are TRBV11-2 and TRBJ2-1; TRBD2 agrees at 10 bases. Germline lookup yields CDR1 SGHAT and CDR2 FQNNGV. V shed 5 bases, J shed 8 bases, and the junction held 12 bases outside the gene matches. The CDR3 extends over 16 amino acids. The CDR3 loop reads CASSPRAGGPVDEQFF. The CDR3 DNA reads TGTGCCAGCAGCCCCAGAGCGGGGGGGCCAGTCGATGAGCAGTTCTTC.

V gene TRBV5-1 combines with J gene TRBJ2-1; D gene uncertain. The V and J ends lost 4 bases and 6 bases respectively, with 11 bases between them. Germline loops: CDR1 SGHRS, CDR2 YFSETQ. The CDR3 has 13 residues. CDR3 in amino acids: CASSVAITNEQFF. In DNA form, the CDR3 reads TGCGCCAGCAGCGTGGCCATAACCAATGAGCAGTTCTTC.

The chain has TRBV5-1 and TRBJ2-3; D gene uncertain. The CDR3 runs 12 residues. V dropped 0 bases and J dropped 5 bases, with 4 bases sitting between them. Germline CDR1 SGHRS, CDR2 YFSETQ. CDR3 DNA: TGCGCCAGCAGCTTGGACTTAGATACGCAGTATTTT. This codes for CASSLDLDTQYF.

This clone was seen a handful of times. J is TRBJ2-5 and V is TRBV24-1; D is undetermined. V was shortened by 3 bases and J by 0 bases, with 10 bases between the two germline ends. This CDR3 spans 15 amino acids. Germline V gene data show CDR1 as KGHDR and CDR2 as SFDVKD. The CDR3 loop is CATSDNTFYQETQYF. The CDR3 coding sequence is TGTGCCACCAGTGATAACACGTTTTACCAAGAGACCCAGTACTTC.

The gene calls are TRBV2 and TRBJ1-2; weak D call: TRBD1 (5 bases). Germline lookup yields CDR1 SNHLY and CDR2 FYNNEI. The V end was cut by 6 bases, the J end by 9 bases, with 20 bases between. CDR3 length: 14 amino acids. The chain's CDR3 is CASSRGGSYGSYTF. CDR3 coding DNA: TGTGCCAGCAGCCGGGGGGGGTCTTATGGGAGCTACACCTTC.

The chain carries TRBV3-1 (or the pseudogene TRBV3-2) and TRBJ2-4; D remains ambiguous. Germline CDR1 reads LGHDT; CDR2 reads YNNKEL (reference sequence). The CDR3 totals 11 residues. The V and J ends lost 1 base and 6 bases respectively, with 1 base between them. The CDR3 bases are TGTGCCAGCAGCCAAGCAAACATTCAGTACTTC. Translated, it gives CASSQANIQYF.

The V call is TRBV9, the J call TRBJ1-1; TRBD1 agrees at 7 bases. J lost 4 bases, V lost 0 bases, and 12 bases had no gene match. The germline V gene has CDR1 SGDLS and CDR2 YYNGEE. The CDR3 contains 17 residues. CDR3 protein: CASSVVSERGRGTEAFF. The CDR3 DNA is TGTGCCAGCAGCGTAGTCAGCGAAAGGGGGCGCGGCACTGAAGCTTTCTTT.

The V and J genes are TRBV18 and TRBJ2-3; tentative D call: TRBD2 (6 bases). V was trimmed by 5 bases and J by 5 bases, leaving 17 bases between them. CDR3 length: 15 residues. Germline lookup yields CDR1 KGHSH and CDR2 LQKENI. The CDR3 region is CASSSRVRREDTQYF. The CDR3 DNA follows: TGTGCCAGCTCATCCCGTGTAAGGCGGGAAGATACGCAGTATTTT.

The chain carries TRBV5-1 and TRBJ2-1, with D maybe TRBD2 (5 bases). The V end lost 4 bases, the J end lost 9 bases, and 14 bases lay between the germline ends. The CDR3 totals 13 residues. Germline V lookup: CDR1 SGHRS, CDR2 YFSETQ. The CDR3 DNA follows: TGCGCCAGCAGCGCAAGCGAGGGTTTTGAGCAGTTCTTC. Translated: CASSASEGFEQFF.

The V gene is TRBV7-2, the J gene TRBJ2-6; 7 nucleotides agree with TRBD1. CDR1 is SGHTA and CDR2 is FQGNSA in the germline V gene. This CDR3 has 16 amino acids. V lost 5 bases and J lost 0; bases outside the gene matches: 4. CDR3 coding DNA: TGTGCCAGCAGCCCCGGGACAGTCTCTGGGGCCAACGTCCTGACTTTC. Its translation is CASSPGTVSGANVLTF.

This CDR3 is CASSQEGSSGANVLTF. The CDR3 DNA follows: TGCGCCAGCAGCCAAGAAGGGAGCTCTGGGGCCAACGTCCTGACTTTC. The V call is TRBV4-1, the J call TRBJ2-6, with D tentatively TRBD2 (5 bases). Trimming shortened V by 0 bases and J by 0 bases, and 6 bases separated the two germline ends. CDR3 length equals 16 residues. CDR1 MGHRA and CDR2 YSYEKL come from the germline V gene.

The chain carries TRBV7-3 and TRBJ2-2, with 9 bases lining up with TRBD1. This CDR3 region has 17 residues. The ends lost 5 bases at V and 3 bases at J; junction bases unmatched: 10. Germline CDR1 is SGHTA and CDR2 is FQGTGA. The DNA of the CDR3 is TGTGCCAGCAGCCATCCGCGGGGACAGGGTGACACCGGGGAGCTGTTTTTT. Translating gives CASSHPRGQGDTGELFF.